Listed below are T cell receptor beta chains from one sample, sequenced in a study of glioma-infiltrating T cells after dendritic cell vaccination. Sequencing used immunoSEQ multiplex PCR; TCRdb keeps in-frame clones, though not all of them. The table includes roughly 88,000 clones, 80% to 90% detected once. Sequencing used blood, obtained after dendritic cell vaccination. The receptors originated from a human donor with glioblastoma. The CDR3 runs from the conserved cysteine through the conserved F or W. The D gene is left open where the match is weak. The size field is filled for only some rows; it gives once, few, many or a size class.

j_call: TRBJ2-3
d_call: TRBD2
v_call: TRBV4-1
clone_size: .
cdr3_nt: TGCGCCAGCAGCCTCGGGACTAGTTCGGGCACAGATACGCAGTATTTT
cdr3_aa: CASSLGTSSGTDTQYF

j_call: TRBJ2-3
d_call: TRBD1
v_call: TRBV7-3
clone_size: .
cdr3_nt: TGTGCCAGCAGCAGGGGGACAGGGGACGCAGATACGCAGTATTTT
cdr3_aa: CASSRGTGDADTQYF

j_call: TRBJ2-3
d_call: .
v_call: TRBV19
clone_size: .
cdr3_nt: TGTGCCAGTAGTATCACGGGAGAGGGGGGGGATACGCAGTATTTT
cdr3_aa: CASSITGEGGDTQYF

j_call: TRBJ2-2
d_call: .
v_call: TRBV6-1
clone_size: .
cdr3_nt: TGTGCCAGCAGTGGATCCCCTGGGCAAATCGGATACACCGGGGAGCTGTTTTTT
cdr3_aa: CASSGSPGQIGYTGELFF

j_call: TRBJ2-3
d_call: .
v_call: TRBV9
clone_size: .
cdr3_nt: TGTGCCAGCAGCGTAGTTCCCGGGAGCACAGATACGCAGTATTTT
cdr3_aa: CASSVVPGSTDTQYF

j_call: TRBJ2-4
d_call: TRBD2
v_call: TRBV5-1
clone_size: once
cdr3_nt: TGCGCCAGCGGCGGGCGGGAGGCCGGGAACATTCAGTACTTC
cdr3_aa: CASGGREAGNIQYF

j_call: TRBJ1-5
d_call: TRBD1
v_call: TRBV5-1
clone_size: .
cdr3_nt: TGCGCCAGCAGCTTAGGGACAGGGGTTTCCCAGCCCCAGCATTTT
cdr3_aa: CASSLGTGVSQPQHF

j_call: TRBJ2-1
d_call: TRBD1
v_call: TRBV7-9
clone_size: .
cdr3_nt: TGTGCCAGCAGCTTAGCAAACCGACAGGGATCCTACAATGAGCAGTTCTTC
cdr3_aa: CASSLANRQGSYNEQFF

j_call: TRBJ1-2
d_call: .
v_call: TRBV5-1
clone_size: .
cdr3_nt: TGCGCCAGCAGCCGGACATCTAACTATGGCTACACCTTC
cdr3_aa: CASSRTSNYGYTF

j_call: TRBJ1-2
d_call: .
v_call: TRBV25-1
clone_size: .
cdr3_nt: TGTGCCAGCAGTGAATATGTCGGGATTGGGAAAAACTATGGCTACACCTTC
cdr3_aa: CASSEYVGIGKNYGYTF

j_call: TRBJ2-1
d_call: .
v_call: TRBV10-1
clone_size: .
cdr3_nt: TGCGCCAGCAGTGATCCGGGAAACCCGTATGAGCAGTTCTTC
cdr3_aa: CASSDPGNPYEQFF